This T cell receptor beta chain appears in the sequencing data of a study of post-analysis software for immune sequencing data. Across the study: Some patients lacked subtype; others had relapsing-remitting, secondary progressive or progressive-relapsing disease. General study findings and limits: Patients carried roughly five TRBV segments more frequently than controls did, and TRBV5-6, TRBV5-1 and TRBV20-1 were among them.

TCR beta libraries were prepared from cDNA with unique molecular identifiers. From the PCR reads, TCRdb called clonotypes with MiXCR, one entry per CDR3 protein. The table shows 820,000 or so distinct CDR3 sequences, with 53% occurring only once. V was pared by 0 bases and J by 14 bases, with 14 bases between. The CDR3 is made up of 13 amino acids. Germline CDR1 is SGHDN and CDR2 is FVKESK. The sample holds a few counts of this clonotype. Its antigen is currently unknown. This rearrangement joins TRBV14 to TRBJ2-1; D may match TRBD1 or TRBD2 (5 bases each). The clonotype comes from a girl aged 5-17 years with multiple sclerosis. The sequenced sample was blood. The CDR3 bases are TGTGCCAGCAGCCAAGAGGAGGCAGGGTGGAAGTTCTTC. Translating it yields CASSQEEAGWKFF.